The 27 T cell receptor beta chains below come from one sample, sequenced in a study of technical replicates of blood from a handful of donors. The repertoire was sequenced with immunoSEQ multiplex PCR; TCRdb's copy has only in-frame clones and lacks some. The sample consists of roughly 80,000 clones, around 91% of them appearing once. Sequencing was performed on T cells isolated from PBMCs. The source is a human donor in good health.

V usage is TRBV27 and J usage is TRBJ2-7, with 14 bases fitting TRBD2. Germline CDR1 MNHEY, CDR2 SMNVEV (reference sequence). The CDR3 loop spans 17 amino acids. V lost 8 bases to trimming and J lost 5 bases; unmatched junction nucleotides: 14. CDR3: CASWSQGLAGVLHEQYF. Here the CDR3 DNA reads TGTGCCAGCTGGTCACAGGGACTAGCGGGAGTTCTCCACGAGCAGTACTTC.

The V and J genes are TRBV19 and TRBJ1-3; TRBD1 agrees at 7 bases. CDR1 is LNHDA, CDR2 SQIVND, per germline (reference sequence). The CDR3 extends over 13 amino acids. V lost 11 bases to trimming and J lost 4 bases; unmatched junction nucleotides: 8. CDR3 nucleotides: TGTGCCGCTTACAGGGGATCAGGAAACACCATATATTTT. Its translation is CAAYRGSGNTIYF.

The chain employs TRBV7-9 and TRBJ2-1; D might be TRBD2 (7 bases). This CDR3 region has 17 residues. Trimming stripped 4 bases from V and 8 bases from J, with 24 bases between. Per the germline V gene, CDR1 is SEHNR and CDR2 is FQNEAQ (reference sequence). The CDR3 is CASSWPSGGGLGDEQFF. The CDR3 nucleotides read TGTGCCAGCAGCTGGCCTAGCGGAGGGGGGCTTGGCGATGAGCAGTTCTTC.

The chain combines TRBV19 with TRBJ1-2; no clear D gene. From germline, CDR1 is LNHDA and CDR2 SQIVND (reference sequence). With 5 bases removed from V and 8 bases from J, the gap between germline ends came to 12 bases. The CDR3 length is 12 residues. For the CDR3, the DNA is TGTGCCAGTAGTCACAACAGACCCGGCTACACCTTC. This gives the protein CASSHNRPGYTF.

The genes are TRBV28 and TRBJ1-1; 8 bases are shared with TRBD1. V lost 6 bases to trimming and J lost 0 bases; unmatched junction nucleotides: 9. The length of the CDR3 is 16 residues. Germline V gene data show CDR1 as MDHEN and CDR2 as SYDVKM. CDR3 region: CASSPRTGRMNTEAFF. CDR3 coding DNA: TGTGCCAGCAGCCCTAGGACAGGGAGGATGAACACTGAAGCTTTCTTT.

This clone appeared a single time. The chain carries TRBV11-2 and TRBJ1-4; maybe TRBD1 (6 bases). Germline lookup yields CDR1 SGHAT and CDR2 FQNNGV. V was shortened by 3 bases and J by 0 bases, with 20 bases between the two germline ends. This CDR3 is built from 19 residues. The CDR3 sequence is CASSFTPRTVVSTNEKLFF. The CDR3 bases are TGTGCCAGCAGCTTCACCCCCCGGACAGTAGTTTCAACTAATGAAAAACTGTTTTTT.

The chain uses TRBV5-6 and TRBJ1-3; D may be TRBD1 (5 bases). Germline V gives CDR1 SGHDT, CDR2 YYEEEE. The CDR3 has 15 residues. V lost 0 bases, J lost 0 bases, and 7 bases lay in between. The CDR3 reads CASSLGTHSGNTIYF. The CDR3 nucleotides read TGTGCCAGCAGCTTGGGGACACACTCTGGAAACACCATATATTTT.

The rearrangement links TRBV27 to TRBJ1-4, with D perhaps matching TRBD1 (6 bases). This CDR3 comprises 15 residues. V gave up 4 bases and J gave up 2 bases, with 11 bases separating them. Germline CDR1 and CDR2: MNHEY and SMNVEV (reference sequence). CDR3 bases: TGTGCCAGCAGTTCGTACGACAGGACTAATGAAAAACTGTTTTTT. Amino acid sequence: CASSSYDRTNEKLFF.

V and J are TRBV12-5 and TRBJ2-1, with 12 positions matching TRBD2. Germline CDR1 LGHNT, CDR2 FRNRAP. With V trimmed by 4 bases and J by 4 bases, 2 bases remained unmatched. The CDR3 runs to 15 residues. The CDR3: CASGSGLAGYNEQFF. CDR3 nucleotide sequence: TGTGCTAGTGGTTCCGGACTAGCGGGATACAATGAGCAGTTCTTC.

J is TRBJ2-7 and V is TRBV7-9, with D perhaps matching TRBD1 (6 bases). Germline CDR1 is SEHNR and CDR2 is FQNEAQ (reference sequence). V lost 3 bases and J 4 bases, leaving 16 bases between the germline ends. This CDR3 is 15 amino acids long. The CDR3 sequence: CASSFTGSTLYEQYF. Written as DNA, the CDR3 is TGTGCCAGCAGCTTTACAGGGTCAACACTATACGAGCAGTACTTC. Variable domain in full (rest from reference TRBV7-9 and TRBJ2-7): DTGVSQNPRHKITKRGQNVTFRCDPISEHNRLYWYRQTLGQGPEFLTYFQNEAQLEKSRLLSDRFSAERPKGSFSTLEIQRTEQGDSAMYLCASSFTGSTLYEQYFGPGTRLTVT.

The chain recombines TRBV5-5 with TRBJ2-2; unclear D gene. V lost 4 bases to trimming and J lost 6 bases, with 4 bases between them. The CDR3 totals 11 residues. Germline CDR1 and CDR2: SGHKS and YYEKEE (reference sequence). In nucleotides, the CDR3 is TGTGCCAGCAGCATATCCGGGGAGCTGTTTTTT. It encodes CASSISGELFF. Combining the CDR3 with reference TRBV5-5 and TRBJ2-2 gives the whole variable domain DAGVTQSPTHLIKTRGQQVTLRCSPISGHKSVSWYQQVLGQGPQFIFQYYEKEERGRGNFPDRFSARQFPNYSSELNVNALLLGDSALYLCASSISGELFFGEGSRLTVL.

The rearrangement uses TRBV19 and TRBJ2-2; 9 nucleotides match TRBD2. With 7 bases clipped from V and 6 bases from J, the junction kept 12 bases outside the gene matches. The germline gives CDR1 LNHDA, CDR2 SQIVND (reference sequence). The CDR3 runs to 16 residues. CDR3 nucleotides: TGTGCCAGTACCCCGATAGCGGGAGTATTTTCCGGGGAGCTGTTTTTT. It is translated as CASTPIAGVFSGELFF.

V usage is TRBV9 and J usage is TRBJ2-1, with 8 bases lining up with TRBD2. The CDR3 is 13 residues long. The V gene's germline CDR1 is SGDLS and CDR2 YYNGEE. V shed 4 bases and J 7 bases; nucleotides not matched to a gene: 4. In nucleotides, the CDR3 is TGTGCCAGCAGCCCAGCGGGGGCTAATGAGCAGTTCTTC. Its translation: CASSPAGANEQFF. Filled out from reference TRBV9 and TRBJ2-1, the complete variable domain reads DSGVTQTPKHLITATGQRVTLRCSPRSGDLSVYWYQQSLDQGLQFLIQYYNGEERAKGNILERFSAQQFPDLHSELNLSSLELGDSALYFCASSPAGANEQFFGPGTRLTVL.

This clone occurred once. The CDR3 protein is CASSLARVTDTQYF. DNA for the CDR3: TGTGCCAGCAGCTTGGCACGGGTCACAGATACGCAGTATTTT. The chain links TRBV5-6 to TRBJ2-3, with no clear D. This CDR3 has 14 residues. Germline V gives CDR1 SGHDT, CDR2 YYEEEE. Trimming took off 0 bases at V and 2 bases at J, with 7 bases between the two ends.

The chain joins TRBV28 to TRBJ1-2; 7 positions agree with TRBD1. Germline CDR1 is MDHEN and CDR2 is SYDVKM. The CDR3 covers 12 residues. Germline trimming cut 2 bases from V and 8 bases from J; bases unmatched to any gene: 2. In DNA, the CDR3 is TGTGCCAGCAGTTTAGAAGGGGGCGGCTACACCTTC. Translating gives CASSLEGGGYTF.

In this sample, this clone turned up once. CDR3 sequence: CASSLVSGSTEAFF. CDR3 in DNA: TGCGCCAGCAGCTTGGTTTCGGGGAGCACTGAAGCTTTCTTT. This chain links TRBV5-1 with TRBJ1-1; D is uncertain. CDR1 is SGHRS, CDR2 YFSETQ, per germline. V lost 0 bases to trimming and J lost 4 bases, with 10 bases between them. The CDR3 extends over 14 amino acids. The variable domain in full, with the rest retrieved from reference TRBV5-1 and TRBJ1-1, is KAGVTQTPRYLIKTRGQQVTLSCSPISGHRSVSWYQQTPGQGLQFLFEYFSETQRNKGNFPGRFSGRQFSNSRSEMNVSTLELGDSALYLCASSLVSGSTEAFFGQGTRLTVV.

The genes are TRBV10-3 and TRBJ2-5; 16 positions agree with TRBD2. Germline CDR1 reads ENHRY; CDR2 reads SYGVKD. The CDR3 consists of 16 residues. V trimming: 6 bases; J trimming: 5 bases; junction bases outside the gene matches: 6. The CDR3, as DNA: TGTGCCATCAGCGGGACTAGCGGGAGGGCCAGGGAGACCCAGTACTTC. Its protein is CAISGTSGRARETQYF.

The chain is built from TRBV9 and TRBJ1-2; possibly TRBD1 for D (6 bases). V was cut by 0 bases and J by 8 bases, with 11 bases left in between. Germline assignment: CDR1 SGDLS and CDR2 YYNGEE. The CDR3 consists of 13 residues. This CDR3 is CASSVGGGVGYTF. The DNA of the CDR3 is TGTGCCAGCAGCGTAGGGGGGGGCGTAGGCTACACCTTC.

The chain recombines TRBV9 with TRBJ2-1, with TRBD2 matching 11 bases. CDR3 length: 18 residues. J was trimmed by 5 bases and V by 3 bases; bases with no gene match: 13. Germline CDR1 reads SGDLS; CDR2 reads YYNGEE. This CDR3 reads CASSAYLVGTSGDNEQFF. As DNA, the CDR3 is TGTGCCAGCAGCGCCTACCTGGTAGGGACTAGCGGTGACAATGAGCAGTTCTTC.

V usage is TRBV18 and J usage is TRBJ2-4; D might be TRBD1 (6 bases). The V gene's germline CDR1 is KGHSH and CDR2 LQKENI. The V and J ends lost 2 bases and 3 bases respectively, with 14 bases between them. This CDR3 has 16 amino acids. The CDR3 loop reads CASSPIAGVNKNIQYF. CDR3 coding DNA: TGTGCCAGCTCACCAATCGCAGGGGTAAACAAAAACATTCAGTACTTC. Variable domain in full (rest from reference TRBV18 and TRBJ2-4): NAGVMQNPRHLVRRRGQEARLRCSPMKGHSHVYWYRQLPEEGLKFMVYLQKENIIDESGMPKERFSAEFPKEGPSILRIQQVVRGDSAAYFCASSPIAGVNKNIQYFGAGTRLSVL.

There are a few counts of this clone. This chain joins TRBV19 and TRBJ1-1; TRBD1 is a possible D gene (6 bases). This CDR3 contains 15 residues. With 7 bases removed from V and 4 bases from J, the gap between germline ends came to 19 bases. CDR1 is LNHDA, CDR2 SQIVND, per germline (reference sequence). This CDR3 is CASNQPGDESTEAFF. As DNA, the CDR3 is TGTGCCAGTAATCAGCCAGGGGATGAGTCCACTGAAGCTTTCTTT.

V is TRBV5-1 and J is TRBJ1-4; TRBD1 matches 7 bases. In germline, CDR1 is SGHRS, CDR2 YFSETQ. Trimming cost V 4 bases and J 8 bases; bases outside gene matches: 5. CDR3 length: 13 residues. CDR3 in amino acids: CASSRQGNEKLFF. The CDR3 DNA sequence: TGCGCCAGCAGCAGACAGGGAAACGAAAAACTGTTTTTT.

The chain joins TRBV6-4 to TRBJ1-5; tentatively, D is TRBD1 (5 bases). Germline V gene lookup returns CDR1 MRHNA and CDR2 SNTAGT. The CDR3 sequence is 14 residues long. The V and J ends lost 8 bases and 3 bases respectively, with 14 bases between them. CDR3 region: CASDRQLNNQPQHF. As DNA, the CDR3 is TGTGCCAGCGATCGACAGCTGAACAATCAGCCCCAGCATTTT.

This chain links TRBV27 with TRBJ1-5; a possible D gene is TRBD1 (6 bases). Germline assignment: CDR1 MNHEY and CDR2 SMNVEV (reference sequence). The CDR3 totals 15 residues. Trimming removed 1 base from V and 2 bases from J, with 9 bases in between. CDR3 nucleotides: TGTGCCAGCAGTTTATGGGCAGGGGGCAATCAGCCCCAGCATTTT. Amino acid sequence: CASSLWAGGNQPQHF.

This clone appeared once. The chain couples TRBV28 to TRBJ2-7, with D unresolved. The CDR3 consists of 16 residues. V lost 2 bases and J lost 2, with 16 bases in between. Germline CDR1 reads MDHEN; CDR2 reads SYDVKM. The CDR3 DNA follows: TGTGCCAGCAGTTTACCCGACCCCTTGGGCCCCTACGAGCAGTACTTC. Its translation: CASSLPDPLGPYEQYF.

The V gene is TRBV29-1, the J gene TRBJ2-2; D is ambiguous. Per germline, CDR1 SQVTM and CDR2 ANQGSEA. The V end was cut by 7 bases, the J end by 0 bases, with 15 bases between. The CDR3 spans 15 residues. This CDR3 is CSASFQDTNTGELFF. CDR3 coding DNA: TGCAGCGCCAGTTTCCAAGATACGAACACCGGGGAGCTGTTTTTT.

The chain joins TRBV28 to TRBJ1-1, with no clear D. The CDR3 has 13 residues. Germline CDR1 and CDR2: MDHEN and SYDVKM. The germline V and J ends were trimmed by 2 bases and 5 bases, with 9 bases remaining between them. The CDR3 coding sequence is TGTGCCAGCAGTTTAGGGCGCGTAACTGAAGCTTTCTTT. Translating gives CASSLGRVTEAFF.